The 27 T cell receptor beta chains below were found in one sample sequenced in a study of blood T cell repertoires in COVID-19. Sequenced by immunoSEQ multiplex PCR; TCRdb stores in-frame clones only, minus some. The repertoire has about 69,000 clones, roughly 85% of them found once; the top ten carry 2%. The sequencing sample was made of peripheral blood. These receptors were taken from a man in his thirties or forties with acute or convalescent COVID-19.

This clone was detected only once. This chain links TRBV18 with TRBJ1-4; 7 nucleotides match TRBD1. The junction had 14 bases not matched to a gene; V was cut back by 6 bases and J by 7 bases. Germline CDR1 reads KGHSH; CDR2 reads LQKENI. The CDR3 has 16 residues. CDR3: CASSPGTAERGEKLFF. The DNA of the CDR3 is TGTGCCAGCTCCCCGGGGACAGCCGAGAGGGGTGAAAAACTGTTTTTT.

The chain is built from TRBV5-1 and TRBJ1-1; D is unclear. There are 14 residues in the CDR3. Germline CDR1 is SGHRS and CDR2 is YFSETQ. Trimming cost V 0 bases and J 0 bases, with 6 bases left between them. The CDR3 nucleotides are TGCGCCAGCAGCTTGGCGGGGATGAACACTGAAGCTTTCTTT. It encodes CASSLAGMNTEAFF.

CDR3 DNA sequence: TGTGCCAGCAGCGTGGGACAGTCCCCCTCCTATAATTCACCCCTCCACTTT. This encodes CASSVGQSPSYNSPLHF. The chain uses TRBV14 and TRBJ1-6, with 7 bases aligning to TRBD1. V lost 5 bases, J lost 0 bases, and 7 bases stayed unmatched. The CDR3 covers 17 residues. Germline-derived CDR1 and CDR2 are SGHDN and FVKESK.

J is TRBJ2-3 and V is TRBV5-1; tentatively, D is TRBD2 (5 bases). Germline lookup yields CDR1 SGHRS and CDR2 YFSETQ. V lost 1 base and J 1 base, leaving 10 bases between the germline ends. The CDR3 length is 15 residues. The CDR3 region has the DNA TGCGCCAGCAGCTTGTGGAGTAGCGGCACAGATACGCAGTATTTT. Translation: CASSLWSSGTDTQYF. Drawing the rest from reference TRBV5-1 and TRBJ2-3, the complete variable domain is KAGVTQTPRYLIKTRGQQVTLSCSPISGHRSVSWYQQTPGQGLQFLFEYFSETQRNKGNFPGRFSGRQFSNSRSEMNVSTLELGDSALYLCASSLWSSGTDTQYFGPGTRLTVL.

J is TRBJ2-7 and V is TRBV5-1, with 9 nucleotides matching TRBD1. The CDR3 has 15 amino acids. Trimming at V came to 3 bases and at J to 5 bases, leaving 9 bases not matched to a gene. Per the germline V gene, CDR1 is SGHRS and CDR2 is YFSETQ. The CDR3 nucleotides read TGCGCCAGCAGCTCGGGTGGGACAGGGCGAGACGAGCAGTACTTC. Amino acid sequence: CASSSGGTGRDEQYF.

There are a few counts of this clone. CDR3 in DNA: TGCGCCAGCAGCCAGGACCGGGACAGAGGAAATCAGCCCCAGCATTTT. Translation gives CASSQDRDRGNQPQHF. J is TRBJ1-5 and V is TRBV4-1, with 7 bases identical to TRBD1. V lost 3 bases to trimming and J lost 4 bases; unmatched junction nucleotides: 9. CDR3 length: 16 residues. Germline assignment: CDR1 MGHRA and CDR2 YSYEKL.

Only a few counts were recorded for this clone. The chain employs TRBV29-1 and TRBJ1-1; possibly TRBD1 for D (6 bases). Deletions cut 3 bases from V and 10 bases from J, with 12 bases between. Germline V gives CDR1 SQVTM, CDR2 ANQGSEA. CDR3 length: 11 residues. The CDR3 protein is CSVDPGGRAFF. CDR3 nucleotides: TGCAGCGTTGACCCCGGGGGGCGAGCTTTCTTT.

The chain couples TRBV12-3 or TRBV12-4 to TRBJ2-1; no reliable D call. Trimming took off 5 bases at V and 8 bases at J, with 10 bases between the two ends. This CDR3 contains 12 residues. The CDR3 nucleotides read TGTGCCAGCAGTCCTTCTAGTTATGAGCAGTTCTTC. Its translation is CASSPSSYEQFF.

The chain has TRBV19 and TRBJ1-1; 7 nucleotides agree with TRBD1. CDR3 length: 14 residues. The V gene end was trimmed by 5 bases and the J gene end by 5 bases; junction bases not matched to a gene: 8. CDR1 is LNHDA, CDR2 SQIVND, per germline (reference sequence). The CDR3 sequence is CASSLRQGRTEAFF. The CDR3 DNA follows: TGTGCCAGTAGTCTCCGACAGGGCCGAACTGAAGCTTTCTTT.

The chain recombines TRBV7-2 with TRBJ1-5; no clear D gene. The CDR3 totals 13 residues. Trimming took off 2 bases at V and 7 bases at J, with 9 bases between the two ends. CDR1 and CDR2 from the germline V gene are SGHTA and FQGNSA. CDR3 protein: CASSLYWAQPQHF. For the CDR3, the DNA is TGTGCCAGCAGCTTATACTGGGCGCAGCCCCAGCATTTT.

The chain recombines TRBV11-3 with TRBJ2-1; D might be TRBD2 (5 bases). Germline values: CDR1 SGHNT, CDR2 YENEEA. V was cut by 0 bases and J by 10 bases, with 22 bases left in between. The CDR3 covers 17 residues. The CDR3 nucleotides are TGTGCCAGCAGCTTAGACCCCACTAGTTCAAGGGCCCGGGAGCAGTTCTTC. Its protein is CASSLDPTSSRAREQFF.

The chain carries TRBV6-5 and TRBJ1-5; no reliable D call. V was clipped by 2 bases and J by 3 bases, with 8 bases between them. CDR1 is MNHEY, CDR2 SVGAGI, per germline. CDR3 length equals 14 residues. CDR3 sequence (DNA): TGTGCCAGCAGTTACCGAGGGTACAATCAGCCCCAGCATTTT. This encodes CASSYRGYNQPQHF.

The chain uses TRBV11-2 and TRBJ1-2; D not resolved. Per germline, CDR1 SGHAT and CDR2 FQNNGV. The CDR3 sequence is 13 residues long. Trimming shortened V by 4 bases and J by 2 bases, and 8 bases separated the two germline ends. As DNA, the CDR3 is TGTGCCAGCAGCTCGTTACGGAACTATGGCTACACCTTC. Translation gives CASSSLRNYGYTF.

The chain recombines TRBV5-1 with TRBJ2-5, with 8 bases identical to TRBD2. J lost 9 bases, V lost 3 bases, and 13 bases had no gene match. This CDR3 region has 15 residues. Germline V lookup: CDR1 SGHRS, CDR2 YFSETQ. The CDR3 sequence is CASSSPGPGGAAQYF. CDR3 sequence (DNA): TGCGCCAGCAGCTCGCCGGGACCCGGGGGGGCGGCCCAGTACTTC.

This clone was seen once. The chain recombines TRBV2 with TRBJ2-5, with D unclear. Trimming cost V 6 bases and J 2 bases, with 16 bases left between them. CDR1 and CDR2 (germline): SNHLY, FYNNEI. The CDR3 has 15 amino acids. The CDR3 here is CASRGPAGLQETQYF. CDR3 nucleotides: TGTGCCAGCAGAGGTCCTGCAGGATTACAAGAGACCCAGTACTTC.

The rearrangement joins TRBV3-1 (or the pseudogene TRBV3-2) to TRBJ2-5; the match to TRBD1 covers 12 bases. The V segment lost 1 base and the J segment 5 bases; nucleotides outside the gene matches: 5. The CDR3 contains 16 residues. The germline CDR1 and CDR2 sequences are LGHDT and YNNKEL (reference sequence). In DNA, the CDR3 is TGTGCCAGCAGCCAAGTCCGGGGACAGGGGGCTGAGACCCAGTACTTC. It translates to CASSQVRGQGAETQYF.

The chain combines TRBV9 with TRBJ2-2; 7 bases are shared with TRBD2. Looked up from germline, CDR1 is SGDLS and CDR2 is YYNGEE. With 3 bases clipped from V and 6 bases from J, the junction kept 5 bases outside the gene matches. CDR3 length: 14 residues. CDR3 in amino acids: CASSAQGLAGELFF. Written as DNA, the CDR3 is TGTGCCAGCAGCGCCCAAGGACTAGCCGGGGAGCTGTTTTTT.

The J gene is TRBJ2-7, the V gene TRBV6-1; the match to TRBD1 covers 10 bases. This CDR3 contains 20 residues. Germline-derived CDR1 and CDR2 are MNHNS and SASEGT. Trimming at V came to 3 bases and at J to 1 base, leaving 18 bases not matched to a gene. The CDR3 protein is CASSDSSLPGQGIRSYEQYV. CDR3 nucleotide sequence: TGTGCCAGCAGTGATTCGTCCCTCCCGGGACAGGGGATTAGATCCTACGAGCAGTACGTC.

The chain is built from TRBV27 and TRBJ2-4, with 7 bases aligning to TRBD1. Germline CDR1 is MNHEY and CDR2 is SMNVEV (reference sequence). The CDR3 totals 14 residues. Trimming took 6 bases from V and 3 from J; bases not matched to a gene: 5. Here the CDR3 DNA reads TGTGCCAGCAGCAGGGGACAGCTCAAAAACATTCAGTACTTC. It is translated as CASSRGQLKNIQYF.

V and J are TRBV5-1 and TRBJ1-3; TRBD1 is a possible D gene (6 bases). V gave up 5 bases and J gave up 4 bases, with 10 bases separating them. CDR3 length equals 13 residues. From germline, CDR1 is SGHRS and CDR2 YFSETQ. The CDR3 DNA sequence: TGCGCCAGCAGTTCCGGACAGGGAAACACCATATATTTT. Protein: CASSSGQGNTIYF.

This clone appeared a single time. The V gene is TRBV7-6, the J gene TRBJ2-7; 9 bases are a match to TRBD1. The CDR3 runs to 16 residues. CDR1 SGHVS and CDR2 FNYEAQ come from the germline V gene. J gave up 6 bases and V 5 bases, and 14 bases lay outside the gene matches. Here the CDR3 DNA reads TGTGCCAGCAGCCCTACGGGACAGGGACGGCTTTTCGAGCAGTACTTC. It is translated as CASSPTGQGRLFEQYF. The full variable domain, rest sourced from reference TRBV7-6 and TRBJ2-7, is GAGVSQSPRYKVTKRGQDVALRCDPISGHVSLYWYRQALGQGPEFLTYFNYEAQQDKSGLPNDRFSAERPEGSISTLTIQRTEQRDSAMYRCASSPTGQGRLFEQYFGPGTRLTVT.

Here the CDR3 reads CASSPGIRGGETQYF. For the CDR3, the DNA is TGTGCCAGCAGCCCGGGTATTAGAGGCGGAGAGACCCAGTACTTC. The J gene is TRBJ2-5, the V gene TRBV3-1 (or the pseudogene TRBV3-2); unclear D gene. CDR3 length: 15 amino acids. V was cut by 4 bases and J by 4 bases, with 16 bases left in between. Germline V lookup: CDR1 LGHDT, CDR2 YNNKEL (reference sequence).

The J gene is TRBJ2-7, the V gene TRBV12-3 or TRBV12-4; no reliable D call. The CDR3 is made up of 11 amino acids. V lost 4 bases and J 4 bases, leaving 5 bases between the germline ends. The CDR3 DNA reads as TGTGCCAGCAGTTACAATTACGAGCAGTACTTC. Protein: CASSYNYEQYF.

V usage is TRBV4-1 and J usage is TRBJ2-6, with D possibly matching TRBD1 (6 bases). The germline V gene has CDR1 MGHRA and CDR2 YSYEKL. There are 18 residues in the CDR3. Trimming took off 5 bases at V and 4 bases at J, with 21 bases between the two ends. CDR3 in amino acids: CASSSRTDTSLGANVLTF. CDR3 sequence (DNA): TGCGCCAGCAGCTCCCGGACAGATACCAGTTTAGGGGCCAACGTCCTGACTTTC.

The V gene is TRBV30, the J gene TRBJ2-1; 10 bases are a match to TRBD1. The V gene's germline CDR1 is GTSNPN and CDR2 SVGIG (reference sequence). The CDR3 is made up of 16 amino acids. Germline trimming cut 3 bases from V and 10 bases from J; bases unmatched to any gene: 15. This CDR3 reads CAWRRRLGTGVREQFF. The CDR3 coding sequence is TGTGCCTGGAGACGCAGACTCGGGACAGGGGTTAGGGAGCAGTTCTTC.

The chain combines TRBV9 with TRBJ1-1; D ambiguous. Germline V gene data show CDR1 as SGDLS and CDR2 as YYNGEE. The CDR3 spans 11 residues. V lost 4 bases, J lost 5 bases, and 6 bases lay in between. Here the CDR3 DNA reads TGTGCCAGCAGCTCCGTGACTGAAGCTTTCTTT. Its translation is CASSSVTEAFF.

The chain couples TRBV15 to TRBJ1-4, with a tentative D call TRBD1 (5 bases). Germline assignment: CDR1 LNHNV and CDR2 YYDKDF (reference sequence). The CDR3 length is 16 residues. The ends were cut back, 4 bases at V and 4 bases at J, with 16 bases in the middle. The CDR3 protein is CATSTRWRGGNEKLFF. DNA for the CDR3: TGTGCCACCAGCACCCGGTGGAGGGGAGGTAATGAAAAACTGTTTTTT.